The clone carrying this T cell receptor beta chain occurred a few times. What it binds is unknown. TCRdb analysed the reads with MiXCR anew, one entry per CDR3 protein. The table records about 310,000 distinct CDR3 sequences, around 25% of them present only once. The data were taken from a study of T cell repertoires in cytomegalovirus infection. The CDR3 runs to 14 residues. CDR1 MNHEY and CDR2 SVGEGT come from the germline V gene. The ends were cut back, 6 bases at V and 5 bases at J, with 15 bases in the middle. General observations from the study: Cumulative frequency (of public TCR beta family members) identified carriers of CMV plus the relevant HLA.

The starting material was cultured PBMCs, obtained from culture after CMV antigen stimulation. The chain carries TRBV6-2 or TRBV6-3 and TRBJ2-3, with D unclear. This clonotype was obtained from a human donor in good health (CMV status not recorded). Some clones in this sample may be carry-over from other donors' samples. CDR3 bases: TGTGCCAGCAGCCGATCGGTAGTTGAAGATACGCAGTATTTT. The encoded protein is CASSRSVVEDTQYF.